This TCR beta chain is drawn from a study of graft-versus-host responses after intestinal transplantation. Study in general: Isolated intestinal, liver-intestinal, or multivisceral transplants were what recipients had.

The CDR3 consists of 13 residues. Germline assignment: CDR1 ENHRY and CDR2 SYGVKD. J gave up 5 bases and V 6 bases, and 4 bases lay outside the gene matches. Points from the study as a whole: In patients with graft-donor T cell macrochimerism, allograft graft-versus-host to host-versus-graft clonal ratios were high. Detection of GvH clones occurred in recipient marrow, and some had their first appearance in ileum or blood.

As concerns this clone: Its antigen is unidentified.

Sequencing used immunoSEQ multiplex PCR; TCRdb keeps in-frame clones, though not all of them. The sample carries approximately 120,000 clones, around nine tenths recorded once. The receptor was derived from a human donor who received an intestinal transplant. The chain carries TRBV10-3 and TRBJ2-5, with 9 bases identical to TRBD1. The specimen was unstimulated CD4+ T cells sorted from spleen or lymph node cells, collected before intestinal transplant. The CDR3 region is CAIRPGQGETQYF. In nucleotides, the CDR3 is TGTGCCATCAGACCCGGACAGGGGGAGACCCAGTACTTC.